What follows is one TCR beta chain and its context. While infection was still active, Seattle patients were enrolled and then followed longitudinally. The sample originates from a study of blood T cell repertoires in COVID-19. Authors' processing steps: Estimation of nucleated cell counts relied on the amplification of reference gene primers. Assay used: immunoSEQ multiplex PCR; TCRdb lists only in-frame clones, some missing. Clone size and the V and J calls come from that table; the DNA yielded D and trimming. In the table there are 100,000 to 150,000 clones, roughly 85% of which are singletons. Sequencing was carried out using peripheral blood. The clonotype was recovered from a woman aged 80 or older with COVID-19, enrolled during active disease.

CDR3 in DNA: TGCGCCAGCAGCCGTACCTCAGGGGCGGAAACTGAAGCTTTCTTT. This encodes CASSRTSGAETEAFF. This sequence joins TRBV4-3 and TRBJ1-1; possibly TRBD1 for D (6 bases). Per germline, CDR1 LGHNA and CDR2 YSLEER. The CDR3 contains 15 residues. V was pared by 4 bases and J by 5 bases, with 17 bases between.